Included here is one T cell receptor beta chain sequence, with context. Antigen unknown. This record belongs to a study of CD8+ T cells in alopecia areata. As for the study in general: The drug, tofacitinib, lasted 6 to 18 months, followed by 6 months off drug.

V was pared by 2 bases and J by 2 bases, with 8 bases of the junction left unmatched. The CDR3 is 16 residues long. Germline CDR1 and CDR2: MNHEY and SMNVEV (reference sequence). General observations from the study: Patients shared TCRs less clearly than mice did, possibly for HLA-related reasons. Scalp and blood samples kept many expanded lesional clones throughout tofacitinib.

Treatment in this sample: oral pan-JAK inhibitor, 5-10 mg twice daily. Following extraction, RNA underwent reverse transcription to cDNA, which served as the sequencing template. Sequencing was performed with immunoSEQ multiplex PCR; in TCRdb, only in-frame clones are kept and a portion is missing. The table records about 76,000 clones, 66% of them present only once. The rearrangement uses TRBV27 and TRBJ2-7; 8 bases fit TRBD1. The sequence came from a human donor with alopecia areata. The sequenced sample was CD8+ T cells sorted from blood, obtained at week 24, from a patient treated with tofacitinib. CDR3 sequence: CASSLAPGGYPYEQYF. Written as DNA, the CDR3 is TGTGCCAGCAGTTTAGCCCCAGGGGGCTACCCCTACGAGCAGTACTTC.